The next 22 T cell receptor beta chains were all read from a single sample in a study of cytomegalovirus exposure and HLA in healthy donors. Primers included in the PCR were 60 Vbeta and 13 Jbeta primers. Data came from immunoSEQ multiplex PCR; TCRdb stores just in-frame clones and leaves some out. Of some 170,000 clones in the sample, 70% to 80% are singletons; the top ten hold about 3.8%. The sample was PBMCs. These receptors came from a woman aged 60-70 years in good health and CMV-seropositive.

The rearrangement links TRBV7-3 to TRBJ2-2; 11 bases agree with TRBD2. This CDR3 is 16 amino acids long. Trimming at V came to 4 bases and at J to 1 base, leaving 2 bases not matched to a gene. In germline, CDR1 is SGHTA, CDR2 FQGTGA. This CDR3 is CASSSSGGRNTGELFF. CDR3 sequence (DNA): TGTGCCAGCAGCTCTAGCGGGGGGAGGAACACCGGGGAGCTGTTTTTT.

This chain joins TRBV6-6 and TRBJ1-1; D not resolved. V shed 2 bases and J shed 4 bases, with 8 bases lying between them. The CDR3 contains 13 residues. Germline CDR1 and CDR2: MNHNY and SVGAGI (reference sequence). CDR3 nucleotides: TGTGCCAGCAGTTACGAGGTTGGCACTGAAGCTTTCTTT. Residues: CASSYEVGTEAFF.

The rearrangement links TRBV6-1 to TRBJ2-1; D might be TRBD2 (5 bases). The CDR3 is 12 amino acids. Trimming cost V 5 bases and J 5 bases, with 7 bases left between them. Germline V gene data show CDR1 as MNHNS and CDR2 as SASEGT. DNA for the CDR3: TGTGCCAGCAGTCAGCGGAACAATGAGCAGTTCTTC. This translates into CASSQRNNEQFF.

This clone has a single count. V gene TRBV6-5 combines with J gene TRBJ2-5; D may be TRBD1 (7 bases). This CDR3 spans 12 amino acids. Trimming left V 6 bases short and J 9 bases short, with 14 bases between. Germline CDR1 is MNHEY and CDR2 is SVGAGI. The CDR3 spells CASRGQSGAQYF. The CDR3 DNA follows: TGTGCCAGCAGGGGACAGTCGGGGGCCCAGTACTTC.

This rearrangement joins TRBV28 to TRBJ2-7, with 13 bases matching TRBD2. Germline assignment: CDR1 MDHEN and CDR2 SYDVKM. The junction had 3 bases not matched to a gene; V was cut back by 6 bases and J by 1 base. The CDR3 totals 15 residues. As DNA, the CDR3 is TGTGCCAGCAGCCAGACTAGCGGGGGGTCCTACGAGCAGTACTTC. Amino acid sequence: CASSQTSGGSYEQYF.

The chain employs TRBV7-3 and TRBJ2-1; D possibly corresponds to TRBD2 (6 bases). The CDR3 length is 14 residues. Germline V lookup: CDR1 SGHTA, CDR2 FQGTGA. Trimming removed 4 bases at V and 2 bases at J, with 9 bases between. The DNA of the CDR3 is TGTGCCAGCAGCTCGCGGACTACCTACAATGAGCAGTTCTTC. This encodes CASSSRTTYNEQFF.

Concerning this clone: A read error may produce the germline difference seen at one junction end. The chain has TRBV7-9 and TRBJ2-3; D perhaps matches TRBD2 (5 bases). The germline V gene has CDR1 SEHNR and CDR2 FQNEAQ (reference sequence). The CDR3 has 15 amino acids. CDR3 sequence reads: CSSSLSGGGPDTQYF. DNA of the CDR3: TGTTCCAGCAGCTTATCAGGAGGTGGCCCAGATACGCAGTATTTT.

This chain uses TRBV12-5 with TRBJ2-1; 12 bases match TRBD2. In germline, CDR1 is LGHNT, CDR2 FRNRAP. The CDR3 length is 16 residues. Losses at the gene ends were 1 base for V and 7 bases for J; bases not matched to a gene: 5. The CDR3 DNA reads as TGTGCTAGTGGTTTGGCTAGCGGGGGGGTGGAGAATGAGCAGTTCTTC. Encoded protein: CASGLASGGVENEQFF.

The chain uses TRBV27 and TRBJ1-1, with a tentative D call TRBD1 (5 bases). Trimming left V 1 base short and J 3 bases short, with 9 bases between. This CDR3 contains 14 residues. The germline V gene has CDR1 MNHEY and CDR2 SMNVEV (reference sequence). The CDR3 loop reads CASSLLQADTEAFF. DNA of the CDR3: TGTGCCAGCAGTTTATTACAGGCGGACACTGAAGCTTTCTTT.

The J gene is TRBJ2-7, the V gene TRBV9, with 8 positions matching TRBD1. Trimming took 0 bases from V and 6 from J; bases not matched to a gene: 11. The CDR3 is 16 amino acids. Germline CDR1 and CDR2: SGDLS and YYNGEE. For the CDR3, the DNA is TGTGCCAGCAGCGTAGACGGGGCAGGGGGCCTCCGCGAGCAGTACTTC. Translated: CASSVDGAGGLREQYF.

This CDR3 is CATRDSLDEKLFF. CDR3 sequence (DNA): TGTGCCACTCGGGACAGCCTTGATGAAAAACTGTTTTTT. V and J are TRBV28 and TRBJ1-4; 7 nucleotides align to TRBD1. Trimming cost V 10 bases and J 6 bases; bases outside gene matches: 8. The CDR3 length is 13 residues. In germline, CDR1 is MDHEN, CDR2 SYDVKM.

The chain combines TRBV10-1 with TRBJ1-3, with D possibly being TRBD1 (5 bases). V gave up 0 bases and J gave up 8 bases, with 11 bases separating them. The CDR3 is 14 residues long. Germline V CDR1 and CDR2: WNHNN, SYGVQD (reference sequence). CDR3 nucleotides: TGCGCCAGCAGTGAGTCGTGGGGGGGGGACACCATATATTTT. Translating it yields CASSESWGGDTIYF.

This sequence joins TRBV10-3 and TRBJ2-3; 9 bases align to TRBD2. CDR3 size: 13 residues. Losses at the gene ends were 10 bases for V and 1 base for J; bases not matched to a gene: 3. The V gene's germline CDR1 is ENHRY and CDR2 SYGVKD. The chain's CDR3 is CATRTSGTDTQYF. CDR3 DNA sequence: TGTGCCACCCGGACTAGCGGCACAGATACGCAGTATTTT.

Only a few counts were recorded for this clone. The DNA for the CDR3 is TGTGCCAGCACCCTGGCGGGGCAAGCGACAGATACGCAGTATTTT. Its protein product is CASTLAGQATDTQYF. The V and J genes are TRBV27 and TRBJ2-3; D is perhaps TRBD2 (6 bases). V was trimmed by 7 bases and J by 3 bases, leaving 17 bases between them. Germline assignment: CDR1 MNHEY and CDR2 SMNVEV (reference sequence). The CDR3 spans 15 residues.

V and J are TRBV28 and TRBJ1-1, with 8 positions matching TRBD1. The V and J ends lost 2 bases and 6 bases, in that order; junction bases with no gene match: 5. This CDR3 comprises 14 residues. CDR1 and CDR2 (germline): MDHEN, SYDVKM. CDR3 loop: CASSLRQQGAEAFF. In nucleotides, the CDR3 is TGTGCCAGCAGTTTACGGCAACAGGGGGCTGAAGCTTTCTTT.

J is TRBJ2-7 and V is TRBV28; 8 nucleotides agree with TRBD1. V lost 5 bases, J lost 5 bases, and 17 bases stayed unmatched. This CDR3 is built from 17 residues. Germline V gives CDR1 MDHEN, CDR2 SYDVKM. The DNA for the CDR3 is TGTGCCAGCAGTCTCCCGGTTGGTGCGGACAGGGTCAACGAGCAGTACTTC. It translates to CASSLPVGADRVNEQYF.

V is TRBV10-3 and J is TRBJ1-6; D is ambiguous. The CDR3 length is 14 residues. Germline loops: CDR1 ENHRY, CDR2 SYGVKD. V was pared by 4 bases and J by 7 bases, with 11 bases between. The DNA for the CDR3 is TGTGCCATCAGTGGTGGCCCTGGCAATTCACCCCTCCACTTT. Translation gives CAISGGPGNSPLHF.

The genes are TRBV5-4 and TRBJ2-5; 8 bases fit TRBD2. J was trimmed by 2 bases and V by 3 bases; bases with no gene match: 3. This CDR3 has 14 amino acids. Per germline, CDR1 SGHNT and CDR2 YYREEE (reference sequence). The CDR3 DNA reads TGTGCCAGCAGCTCCGGGACTAGACAAGAGACCCAGTACTTC. This sequence encodes CASSSGTRQETQYF.

V usage is TRBV7-9 and J usage is TRBJ2-1, with D perhaps matching TRBD2 (5 bases). Germline V CDR1 and CDR2: SEHNR, FQNEAQ (reference sequence). Trimming pared 5 bases from V and 7 bases from J, leaving 9 bases between. The CDR3 has 12 residues. The CDR3 DNA sequence: TGTGCCAGCAGCCTCGGGGAGAATGAGCAGTTCTTC. Translating it yields CASSLGENEQFF.

V is TRBV5-1 and J is TRBJ2-3; 8 nucleotides line up with TRBD1. From germline, CDR1 is SGHRS and CDR2 YFSETQ. V was pared by 4 bases and J by 2 bases, with 6 bases of the junction left unmatched. This CDR3 spans 15 amino acids. The CDR3 loop is CASSLRQGPTDTQYF. The CDR3 bases are TGCGCCAGCAGCCTACGACAGGGGCCCACAGATACGCAGTATTTT. Supplemented by reference TRBV5-1 and TRBJ2-3, the full variable domain reads KAGVTQTPRYLIKTRGQQVTLSCSPISGHRSVSWYQQTPGQGLQFLFEYFSETQRNKGNFPGRFSGRQFSNSRSEMNVSTLELGDSALYLCASSLRQGPTDTQYFGPGTRLTVL.

This chain links TRBV6-6 with TRBJ1-4; 9 bases align to TRBD1. Per the germline V gene, CDR1 is MNHNY and CDR2 is SVGAGI (reference sequence). After removal of 6 bases from V and 7 bases from J, the junction contained 9 bases not matched to a gene. This CDR3 has 15 amino acids. CDR3 bases: TGTGCCAGCAGACAAACGGGACAGGGTGGTGAAAAACTGTTTTTT. It is translated as CASRQTGQGGEKLFF.

This clone was counted only a few times. The V call is TRBV7-9, the J call TRBJ2-5, with D possibly matching TRBD1 (5 bases). Germline V gives CDR1 SEHNR, CDR2 FQNEAQ (reference sequence). The CDR3 is made up of 16 amino acids. V gave up 0 bases and J gave up 5 bases, with 16 bases separating them. The CDR3 sequence: CASSLAQGARSETQYF. CDR3 sequence (DNA): TGTGCCAGCAGCTTAGCGCAAGGGGCACGATCGGAGACCCAGTACTTC.